Listed below are T cell receptor beta chains from one sample, sequenced in a study of control samples from healthy donors and cancer patients. Produced via immunoSEQ multiplex PCR; TCRdb's table is partial and in-frame only. Altogether about 160,000 clones are present, around 95% being singletons, with the ten largest covering 4.1%. The source material was blood. The source of these receptors is a woman aged 55-70 years in good health. Each CDR3 is given with its conserved first and last residue. The D gene is left open where the match is weak. Clone size is shown for a subset of rows, as once, few, many or a class of expanded clone.

clone size: -
V gene: TRBV3-1/TRBV3-2
D gene: -
J gene: TRBJ2-2
CDR3 protein: CASSQGVTTGELFF
CDR3 DNA: TGTGCCAGCAGCCAAGGGGTGACAACCGGGGAGCTGTTTTTT

clone size: once
V gene: TRBV7-2
D gene: -
J gene: TRBJ1-5
CDR3 protein: CASSFRMNQPQHF
CDR3 DNA: TGTGCCAGCAGCTTCCGGATGAATCAGCCCCAGCATTTT

clone size: few
V gene: TRBV10-1
D gene: -
J gene: TRBJ2-7
CDR3 protein: CASSRGRGYEQYF
CDR3 DNA: TGCGCCAGCAGTCGCGGAAGGGGCTACGAGCAGTACTTC

clone size: -
V gene: TRBV7-3
D gene: TRBD1
J gene: TRBJ1-1
CDR3 protein: CASSLTGDTEAFF
CDR3 DNA: TGTGCCAGCAGCCTGACAGGGGATACTGAAGCTTTCTTT

clone size: -
V gene: TRBV7-2
D gene: -
J gene: TRBJ1-1
CDR3 protein: CASSTRQGTEAFF
CDR3 DNA: TGTGCCAGCAGCACCCGTCAGGGAACTGAAGCTTTCTTT

clone size: -
V gene: TRBV7-9
D gene: -
J gene: TRBJ1-4
CDR3 protein: CASSPWTDGATNEKLFF
CDR3 DNA: TGTGCCAGCAGCCCCTGGACAGACGGCGCAACTAATGAAAAACTGTTTTTT

clone size: -
V gene: TRBV4-2
D gene: -
J gene: TRBJ1-3
CDR3 protein: CASSQERRNEDTIYF
CDR3 DNA: TGTGCCAGCAGCCAAGAACGCCGGAATGAAGACACCATATATTTT

clone size: -
V gene: TRBV2
D gene: -
J gene: TRBJ1-5
CDR3 protein: CASREVYSNQPQHF
CDR3 DNA: TGTGCCAGCAGGGAGGTTTATAGCAATCAGCCCCAGCATTTT

clone size: -
V gene: TRBV27
D gene: -
J gene: TRBJ1-3
CDR3 protein: CASSGTVSGNTIYF
CDR3 DNA: TGTGCCAGTTCCGGGACGGTCTCTGGAAACACCATATATTTT

clone size: -
V gene: TRBV6-5
D gene: -
J gene: TRBJ1-5
CDR3 protein: CASTQAGGARQPQHF
CDR3 DNA: TGTGCCAGCACTCAGGCGGGGGGCGCACGTCAGCCCCAGCATTTT

clone size: -
V gene: TRBV9
D gene: -
J gene: TRBJ1-4
CDR3 protein: CASSVDPHEKLFF
CDR3 DNA: TGTGCCAGCAGCGTAGATCCACATGAAAAACTGTTTTTT

clone size: once
V gene: TRBV6-2/TRBV6-3
D gene: TRBD1
J gene: TRBJ2-1
CDR3 protein: CASSPQGQGSYNEQFF
CDR3 DNA: TGTGCCAGCAGTCCCCAGGGACAGGGCTCCTACAATGAGCAGTTCTTC

clone size: once
V gene: TRBV12-3/TRBV12-4
D gene: -
J gene: TRBJ1-5
CDR3 protein: CASSYQGGQPQHF
CDR3 DNA: TGTGCCAGCAGTTACCAGGGAGGACAGCCCCAGCATTTT

clone size: -
V gene: TRBV7-8
D gene: -
J gene: TRBJ2-1
CDR3 protein: CASTPSEFHNEQFF
CDR3 DNA: TGTGCCAGTACCCCCTCGGAGTTCCACAATGAGCAGTTCTTC

clone size: once
V gene: TRBV19
D gene: -
J gene: TRBJ2-6
CDR3 protein: CASSIVPGSEGSGANVLTF
CDR3 DNA: TGTGCCAGTAGTATAGTCCCAGGGTCAGAGGGTTCTGGGGCCAACGTCCTGACTTTC

clone size: -
V gene: TRBV7-8
D gene: TRBD1
J gene: TRBJ1-2
CDR3 protein: CASSLSAGQGGNGYTF
CDR3 DNA: TGTGCCAGCAGCTTAAGTGCTGGACAGGGGGGGAATGGCTACACCTTC

clone size: -
V gene: TRBV7-9
D gene: TRBD2
J gene: TRBJ2-2
CDR3 protein: CASSPRSGGGSGELFF
CDR3 DNA: TGTGCCAGCAGCCCCCGCAGCGGGGGGGGATCCGGGGAGCTGTTTTTT

clone size: -
V gene: TRBV6-5
D gene: -
J gene: TRBJ2-5
CDR3 protein: CASRPPTGAFLHQYF
CDR3 DNA: TGTGCCAGCAGACCTCCGACGGGGGCTTTTCTTCACCAGTACTTC

clone size: -
V gene: TRBV7-3
D gene: -
J gene: TRBJ1-5
CDR3 protein: CASSLTSGLPQHF
CDR3 DNA: TGTGCCAGCAGCTTAACGTCGGGACTTCCCCAGCATTTT

clone size: -
V gene: TRBV28
D gene: -
J gene: TRBJ2-2
CDR3 protein: CASSTNTGELFF
CDR3 DNA: TGTGCCAGCAGCACGAACACCGGGGAGCTGTTTTTT

clone size: -
V gene: TRBV7-9
D gene: -
J gene: TRBJ1-5
CDR3 protein: CASSLYSEDQPQHF
CDR3 DNA: TGTGCCAGCAGCTTATATAGTGAAGATCAGCCCCAGCATTTT

clone size: once
V gene: TRBV10-1
D gene: -
J gene: TRBJ2-3
CDR3 protein: CASSERLWDTQYF
CDR3 DNA: TGCGCCAGCAGTGAGAGGTTATGGGATACGCAGTATTTT

clone size: -
V gene: TRBV5-6
D gene: -
J gene: TRBJ1-1
CDR3 protein: CASRFWGKMDTEAFF
CDR3 DNA: TGTGCCAGCAGATTCTGGGGTAAGATGGACACTGAAGCTTTCTTT

clone size: -
V gene: TRBV2
D gene: TRBD1
J gene: TRBJ1-1
CDR3 protein: CASSGQGQGSTEAFF
CDR3 DNA: TGTGCCAGCAGCGGTCAAGGACAGGGGAGCACTGAAGCTTTCTTT

clone size: -
V gene: TRBV7-9
D gene: TRBD1
J gene: TRBJ2-1
CDR3 protein: CASSLGTGGIEQFF
CDR3 DNA: TGTGCCAGCAGCTTAGGGACAGGGGGCATTGAGCAGTTCTTC

clone size: -
V gene: TRBV29-1
D gene: TRBD1
J gene: TRBJ2-7
CDR3 protein: CSVEEGGQGAYEQYF
CDR3 DNA: TGCAGCGTTGAAGAGGGGGGACAGGGCGCCTACGAGCAGTACTTC

clone size: -
V gene: TRBV18
D gene: -
J gene: TRBJ1-4
CDR3 protein: CASSPGMDEKLFF
CDR3 DNA: TGTGCCAGCTCACCAGGGATGGATGAAAAACTGTTTTTT

clone size: -
V gene: TRBV6-6
D gene: TRBD1
J gene: TRBJ1-2
CDR3 protein: CASSYSATGDGYTF
CDR3 DNA: TGTGCCAGCAGTTACTCGGCGACAGGGGATGGCTACACCTTC

clone size: -
V gene: TRBV28
D gene: -
J gene: TRBJ1-5
CDR3 protein: CASSLFEQYNQPQHF
CDR3 DNA: TGTGCCAGCAGTTTATTCGAACAGTACAATCAGCCCCAGCATTTT

clone size: -
V gene: TRBV3-1/TRBV3-2
D gene: -
J gene: TRBJ1-4
CDR3 protein: CASSHTQGNNEKLFF
CDR3 DNA: TGTGCCAGCAGCCATACTCAGGGGAATAATGAAAAACTGTTTTTT

clone size: -
V gene: TRBV9
D gene: -
J gene: TRBJ2-2
CDR3 protein: CASSGDIFPGELFF
CDR3 DNA: TGTGCCAGCAGCGGTGACATTTTCCCCGGGGAGCTGTTTTTT

clone size: -
V gene: TRBV25-1
D gene: -
J gene: TRBJ1-2
CDR3 protein: CASSEHGGNGYTF
CDR3 DNA: TGTGCCAGCAGTGAACATGGGGGAAATGGCTACACCTTC

clone size: -
V gene: TRBV7-9
D gene: TRBD1
J gene: TRBJ1-2
CDR3 protein: CASSLPPGQGVGGYTF
CDR3 DNA: TGTGCCAGCAGCTTACCTCCGGGACAGGGAGTTGGTGGCTACACCTTC

clone size: -
V gene: TRBV7-6
D gene: TRBD2
J gene: TRBJ2-1
CDR3 protein: CASSTITSDEEKQFF
CDR3 DNA: TGTGCCAGCAGCACGATAACTAGCGACGAAGAGAAGCAGTTCTTC

clone size: -
V gene: TRBV5-6
D gene: -
J gene: TRBJ2-5
CDR3 protein: CASSLIRGFVETQYF
CDR3 DNA: TGTGCCAGCAGCTTGATACGTGGTTTTGTGGAGACCCAGTACTTC

clone size: -
V gene: TRBV5-1
D gene: -
J gene: TRBJ1-5
CDR3 protein: CASSSMGDQPQHF
CDR3 DNA: TGCGCCAGCAGCTCGATGGGAGATCAGCCCCAGCATTTT

clone size: few
V gene: TRBV9
D gene: TRBD1
J gene: TRBJ1-6
CDR3 protein: CASSAGTGTPLHF
CDR3 DNA: TGTGCCAGCAGTGCCGGGACAGGGACCCCCCTCCACTTT

clone size: -
V gene: TRBV2
D gene: TRBD1
J gene: TRBJ1-2
CDR3 protein: CASSKLTGVDGYTF
CDR3 DNA: TGTGCCAGCAGCAAACTTACAGGGGTGGATGGCTACACCTTC

clone size: -
V gene: TRBV7-9
D gene: -
J gene: TRBJ1-3
CDR3 protein: CASSLGIGNTIYF
CDR3 DNA: TGTGCCAGCAGCTTGGGTATCGGAAACACCATATATTTT

clone size: -
V gene: TRBV18
D gene: -
J gene: TRBJ1-1
CDR3 protein: CASSPRQDTEAFF
CDR3 DNA: TGTGCCAGCTCACCCCGACAGGACACTGAAGCTTTCTTT

clone size: -
V gene: TRBV9
D gene: -
J gene: TRBJ2-3
CDR3 protein: CASSDQDTSTQYF
CDR3 DNA: TGTGCCAGCAGCGACCAAGACACCTCTACGCAGTATTTT

clone size: -
V gene: TRBV27
D gene: -
J gene: TRBJ2-1
CDR3 protein: CASSLQERVAVEQFF
CDR3 DNA: TGTGCCAGCAGTTTGCAGGAGAGAGTAGCGGTTGAGCAGTTCTTC

clone size: -
V gene: TRBV10-2
D gene: -
J gene: TRBJ1-2
CDR3 protein: CASSDPVGGNYGYTF
CDR3 DNA: TGCGCCAGCAGTGACCCCGTCGGGGGAAACTATGGCTACACCTTC

clone size: -
V gene: TRBV4-3
D gene: -
J gene: TRBJ1-6
CDR3 protein: CASSQEGGQYNSPLHF
CDR3 DNA: TGCGCCAGCAGCCAAGAAGGTGGCCAGTATAATTCACCCCTCCACTTT

clone size: -
V gene: TRBV12-3/TRBV12-4
D gene: -
J gene: TRBJ1-1
CDR3 protein: CASTRWGAEAFF
CDR3 DNA: TGTGCCAGCACCCGATGGGGGGCTGAAGCTTTCTTT

clone size: -
V gene: TRBV6-5
D gene: -
J gene: TRBJ1-2
CDR3 protein: CASRLTGNYGYTF
CDR3 DNA: TGTGCCAGCAGATTGACAGGAAACTATGGCTACACCTTC

clone size: -
V gene: TRBV30
D gene: -
J gene: TRBJ2-5
CDR3 protein: CAWRGGGETQYF
CDR3 DNA: TGTGCCTGGAGAGGCGGCGGGGAGACCCAGTACTTC

clone size: -
V gene: TRBV5-6
D gene: TRBD1
J gene: TRBJ2-2
CDR3 protein: CASSFDRGNTGELFF
CDR3 DNA: TGTGCCAGCAGCTTCGACAGGGGGAACACCGGGGAGCTGTTTTTT

clone size: -
V gene: TRBV7-2
D gene: -
J gene: TRBJ2-1
CDR3 protein: CASSLDIAQHNEQFF
CDR3 DNA: TGTGCCAGCAGCTTAGACATAGCACAACACAATGAGCAGTTCTTC

clone size: -
V gene: TRBV19
D gene: -
J gene: TRBJ1-4
CDR3 protein: CASSPSEKLFF
CDR3 DNA: TGTGCCAGTAGTCCCTCGGAAAAACTGTTTTTT

clone size: -
V gene: TRBV30
D gene: -
J gene: TRBJ1-3
CDR3 protein: CALTPGAPFGNTIYF
CDR3 DNA: TGTGCCTTAACCCCTGGTGCCCCCTTTGGGAACACCATATATTTT

clone size: -
V gene: TRBV12-5
D gene: -
J gene: TRBJ1-3
CDR3 protein: CASGITGQHSGNTIYF
CDR3 DNA: TGTGCTAGTGGTATCACCGGACAGCACTCTGGAAACACCATATATTTT

clone size: -
V gene: TRBV3-1/TRBV3-2
D gene: TRBD2
J gene: TRBJ2-1
CDR3 protein: CASSLGLAGRNEQFF
CDR3 DNA: TGTGCCAGCAGCCTCGGACTAGCGGGACGCAATGAGCAGTTCTTC

clone size: -
V gene: TRBV30
D gene: -
J gene: TRBJ1-6
CDR3 protein: CAWSVRQRLHF
CDR3 DNA: TGTGCCTGGAGTGTACGACAGAGACTCCACTTT

clone size: -
V gene: TRBV6-1
D gene: -
J gene: TRBJ1-2
CDR3 protein: CASSESHGGLGYTF
CDR3 DNA: TGTGCCAGCAGTGAAAGCCACGGGGGCTTAGGCTACACCTTC